This T cell receptor beta chain originates from a study of radiotherapy plus CTLA-4 blockade in lung cancer. CDR1 SEHNR and CDR2 FQNEAQ come from the germline V gene (reference sequence). CDR3 length equals 12 residues. In the case of this clone: Its antigen remains unknown.

The study's findings and limits: According to reports, early shifts in blood T cell clones, alongside interferon-beta, forecast response most accurately.

Sequencing was performed with immunoSEQ multiplex PCR; in TCRdb, only in-frame clones are kept and a portion is missing. The sample holds around 110,000 clones, about nine tenths seen once. The starting material was peripheral blood, obtained from a patient treated with radiotherapy plus ipilimumab. The clonotype originates from a human donor with non-small cell lung cancer that progressed on radiotherapy plus ipilimumab. V gene TRBV7-9 combines with J gene TRBJ2-5; TRBD2 agrees at 7 bases. The J call may be mistaken, given a closer DNA end match to TRBJ2-7. In DNA form, the CDR3 reads TGTGCAAGCGGGACTAACGCCTACGAGCAGTACTTC. This encodes CASGTNAYEQYF.